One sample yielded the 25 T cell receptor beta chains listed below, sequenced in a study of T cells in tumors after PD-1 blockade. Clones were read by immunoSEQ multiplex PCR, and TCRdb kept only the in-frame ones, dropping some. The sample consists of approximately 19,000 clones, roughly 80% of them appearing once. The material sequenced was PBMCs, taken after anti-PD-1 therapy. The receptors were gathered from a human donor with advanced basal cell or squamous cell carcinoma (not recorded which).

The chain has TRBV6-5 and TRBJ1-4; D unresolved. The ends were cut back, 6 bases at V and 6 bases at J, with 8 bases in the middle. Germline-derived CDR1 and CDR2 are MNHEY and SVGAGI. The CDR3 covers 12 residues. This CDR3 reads CASSLWDEKLFF. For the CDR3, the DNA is TGTGCCAGCAGCCTGTGGGATGAAAAACTGTTTTTT.

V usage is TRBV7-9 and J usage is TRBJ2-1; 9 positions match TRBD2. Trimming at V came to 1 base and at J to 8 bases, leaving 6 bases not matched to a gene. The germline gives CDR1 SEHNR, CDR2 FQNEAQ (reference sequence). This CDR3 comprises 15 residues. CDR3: CASSLDASGIDEQFF. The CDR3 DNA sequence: TGTGCCAGCAGCTTAGACGCTAGCGGGATTGATGAGCAGTTCTTC.

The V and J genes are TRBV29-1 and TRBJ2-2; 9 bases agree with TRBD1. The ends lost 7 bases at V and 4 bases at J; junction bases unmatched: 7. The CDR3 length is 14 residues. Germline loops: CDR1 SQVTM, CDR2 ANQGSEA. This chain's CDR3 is CSAVGQGGTGELFF. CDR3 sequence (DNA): TGCAGCGCCGTGGGACAGGGAGGCACCGGGGAGCTGTTTTTT.

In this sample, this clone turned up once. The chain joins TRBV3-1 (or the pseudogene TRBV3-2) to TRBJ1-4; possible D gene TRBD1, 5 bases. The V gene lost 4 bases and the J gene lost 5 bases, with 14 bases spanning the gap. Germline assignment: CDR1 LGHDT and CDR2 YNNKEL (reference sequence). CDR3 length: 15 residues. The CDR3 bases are TGTGCCAGCAGCCTTCGACAGTTGGTAAATGAAAAACTGTTTTTT. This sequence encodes CASSLRQLVNEKLFF.

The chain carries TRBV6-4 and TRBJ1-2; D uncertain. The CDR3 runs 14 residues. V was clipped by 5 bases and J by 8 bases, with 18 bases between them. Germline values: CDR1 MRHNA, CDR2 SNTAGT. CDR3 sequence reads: CASSHAGFRRGYTF. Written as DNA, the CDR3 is TGTGCCAGCAGTCATGCAGGTTTCCGCAGGGGCTACACCTTC.

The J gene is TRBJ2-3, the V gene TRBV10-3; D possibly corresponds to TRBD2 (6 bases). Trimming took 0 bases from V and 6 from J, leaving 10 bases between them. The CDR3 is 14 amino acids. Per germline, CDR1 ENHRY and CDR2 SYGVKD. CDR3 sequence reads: CAISESEGSDTQYF. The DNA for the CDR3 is TGTGCCATCAGTGAGTCGGAGGGAAGCGATACGCAGTATTTT.

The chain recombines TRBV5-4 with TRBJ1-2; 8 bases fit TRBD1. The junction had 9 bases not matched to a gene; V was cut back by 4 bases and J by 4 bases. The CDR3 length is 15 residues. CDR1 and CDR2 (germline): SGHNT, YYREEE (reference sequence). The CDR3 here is CASSLSGQAVYGYTF. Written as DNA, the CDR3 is TGTGCCAGCAGCCTATCGGGACAGGCAGTCTATGGCTACACCTTC.

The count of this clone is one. CDR3 nucleotides: TGTGCCAGTAGCCGGACCGGGACAGGGAATAATTCACCCCTCCACTTT. This gives the protein CASSRTGTGNNSPLHF. This chain joins TRBV19 and TRBJ1-6; the match to TRBD1 covers 9 bases. CDR1 LNHDA and CDR2 SQIVND come from the germline V gene (reference sequence). The CDR3 spans 16 residues. V lost 6 bases, J lost 5 bases, and 8 bases stayed unmatched.

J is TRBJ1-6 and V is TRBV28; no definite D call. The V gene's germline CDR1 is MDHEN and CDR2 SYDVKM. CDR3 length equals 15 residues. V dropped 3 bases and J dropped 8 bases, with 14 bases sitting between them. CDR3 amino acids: CASSLRGNGHSPLHF. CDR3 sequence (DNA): TGTGCCAGCAGTTTGCGAGGCAATGGACATTCACCCCTCCACTTT.

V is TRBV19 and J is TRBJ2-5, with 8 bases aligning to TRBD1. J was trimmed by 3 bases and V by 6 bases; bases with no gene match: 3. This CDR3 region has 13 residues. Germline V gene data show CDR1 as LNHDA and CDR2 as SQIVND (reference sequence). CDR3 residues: CASSPDREETQYF. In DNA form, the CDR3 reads TGTGCCAGTAGCCCGGACAGGGAAGAGACCCAGTACTTC.

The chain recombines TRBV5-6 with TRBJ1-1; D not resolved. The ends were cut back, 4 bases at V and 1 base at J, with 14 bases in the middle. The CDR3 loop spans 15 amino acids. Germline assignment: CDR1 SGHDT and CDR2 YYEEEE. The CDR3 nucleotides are TGTGCCAGCAGCCCGCAGACGGCCCGGAACACTGAAGCTTTCTTT. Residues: CASSPQTARNTEAFF. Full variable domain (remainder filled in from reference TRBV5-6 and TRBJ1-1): DAGVTQSPTHLIKTRGQQVTLRCSPKSGHDTVSWYQQALGQGPQFIFQYYEEEERQRGNFPDRFSGHQFPNYSSELNVNALLLGDSALYLCASSPQTARNTEAFFGQGTRLTVV.

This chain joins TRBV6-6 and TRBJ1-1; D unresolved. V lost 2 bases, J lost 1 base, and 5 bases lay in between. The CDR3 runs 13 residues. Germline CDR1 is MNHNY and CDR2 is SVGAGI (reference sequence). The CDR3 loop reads CASSYMRNTEAFF. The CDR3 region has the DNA TGTGCCAGCAGTTACATGAGGAACACTGAAGCTTTCTTT.

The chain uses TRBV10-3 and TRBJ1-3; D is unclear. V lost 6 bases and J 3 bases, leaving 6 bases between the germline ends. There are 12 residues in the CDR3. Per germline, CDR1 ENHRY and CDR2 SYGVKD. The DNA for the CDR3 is TGTGCCATCAGCGAAGGTGGAAACACCATATATTTT. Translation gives CAISEGGNTIYF.

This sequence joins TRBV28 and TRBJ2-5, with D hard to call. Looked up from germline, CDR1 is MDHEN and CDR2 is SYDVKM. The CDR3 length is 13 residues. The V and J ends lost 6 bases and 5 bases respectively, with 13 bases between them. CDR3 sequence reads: CASSALPAETQYF. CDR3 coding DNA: TGTGCCAGCAGCGCCCTTCCGGCGGAGACCCAGTACTTC.

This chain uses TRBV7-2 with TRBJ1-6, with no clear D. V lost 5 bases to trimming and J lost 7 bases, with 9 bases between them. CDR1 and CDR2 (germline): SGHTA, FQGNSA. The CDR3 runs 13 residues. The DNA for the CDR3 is TGTGCCAGCAGCGGATTTACGAATTCACCCCTCCACTTT. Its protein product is CASSGFTNSPLHF.

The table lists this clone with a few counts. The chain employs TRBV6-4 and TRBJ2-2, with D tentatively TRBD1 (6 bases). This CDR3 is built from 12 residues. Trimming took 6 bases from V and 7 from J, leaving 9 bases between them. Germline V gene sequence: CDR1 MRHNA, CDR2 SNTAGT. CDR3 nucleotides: TGTGCCAGCAGACAGGGAGACGGGGAGCTGTTTTTT. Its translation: CASRQGDGELFF.

DNA for the CDR3: TGCGCCAGCAGGCCGGGGATCGGGGATGAGCAGTTCTTC. Translating gives CASRPGIGDEQFF. The J gene is TRBJ2-1, the V gene TRBV5-1; weak D call: TRBD2 (5 bases). The CDR3 spans 13 residues. CDR1 is SGHRS and CDR2 is YFSETQ in the germline V gene. V lost 5 bases, J lost 8 bases, and 14 bases lay in between.

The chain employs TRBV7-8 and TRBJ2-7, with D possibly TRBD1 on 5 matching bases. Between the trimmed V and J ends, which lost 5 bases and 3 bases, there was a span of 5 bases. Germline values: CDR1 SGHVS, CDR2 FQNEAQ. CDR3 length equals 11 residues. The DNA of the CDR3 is TGTGCCAGCAGCAGGGGCTACGAGCAGTACTTC. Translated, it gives CASSRGYEQYF. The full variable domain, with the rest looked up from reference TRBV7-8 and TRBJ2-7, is GAGVSQSPRYKVAKRGQDVALRCDPISGHVSLFWYQQALGQGPEFLTYFQNEAQLDKSGLPSDRFFAERPEGSVSTLKIQRTQQEDSAVYLCASSRGYEQYFGPGTRLTVT.

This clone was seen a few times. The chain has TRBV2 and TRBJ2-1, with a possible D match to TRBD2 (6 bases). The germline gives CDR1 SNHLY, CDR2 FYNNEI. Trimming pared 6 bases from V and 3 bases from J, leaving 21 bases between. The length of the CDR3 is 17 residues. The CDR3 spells CASRTGFGGFGYNEQFF. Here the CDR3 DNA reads TGTGCCAGCAGGACGGGCTTCGGGGGATTCGGCTACAATGAGCAGTTCTTC. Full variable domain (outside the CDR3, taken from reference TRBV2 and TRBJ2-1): EPEVTQTPSHQVTQMGQEVILRCVPISNHLYFYWYRQILGQKVEFLVSFYNNEISEKSEIFDDQFSVERPDGSNFTLKIRSTKLEDSAMYFCASRTGFGGFGYNEQFFGPGTRLTVL.

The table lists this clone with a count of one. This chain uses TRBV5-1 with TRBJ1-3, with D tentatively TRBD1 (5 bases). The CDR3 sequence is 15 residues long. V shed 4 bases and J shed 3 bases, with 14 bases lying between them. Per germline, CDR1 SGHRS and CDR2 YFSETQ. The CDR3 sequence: CASSQYTGLGNTIYF. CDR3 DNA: TGCGCCAGCAGCCAGTACACGGGACTTGGAAACACCATATATTTT.

CDR3 protein: CASSLSNSNQPQHF. The CDR3 nucleotides are TGTGCCAGCAGCTTATCAAATAGCAATCAGCCCCAGCATTTT. V gene TRBV7-2 combines with J gene TRBJ1-5; D uncertain. This CDR3 has 14 residues. Looked up from germline, CDR1 is SGHTA and CDR2 is FQGNSA. Between the trimmed V and J ends, which lost 2 bases and 0 bases, there was a span of 5 bases.

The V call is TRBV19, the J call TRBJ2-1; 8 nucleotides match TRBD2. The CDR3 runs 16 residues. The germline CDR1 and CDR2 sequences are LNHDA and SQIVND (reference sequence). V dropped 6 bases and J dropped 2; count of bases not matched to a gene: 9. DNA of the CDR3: TGTGCCAGTAGAGGACTAGCTCTGAACCCCTACAATGAGCAGTTCTTC. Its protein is CASRGLALNPYNEQFF.

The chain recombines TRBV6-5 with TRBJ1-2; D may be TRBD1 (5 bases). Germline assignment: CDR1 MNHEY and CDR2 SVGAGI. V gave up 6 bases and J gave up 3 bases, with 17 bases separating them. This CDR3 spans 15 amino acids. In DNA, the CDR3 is TGTGCCAGCAGGACATCCGACAGCGGATACTATGGCTACACCTTC. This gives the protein CASRTSDSGYYGYTF.

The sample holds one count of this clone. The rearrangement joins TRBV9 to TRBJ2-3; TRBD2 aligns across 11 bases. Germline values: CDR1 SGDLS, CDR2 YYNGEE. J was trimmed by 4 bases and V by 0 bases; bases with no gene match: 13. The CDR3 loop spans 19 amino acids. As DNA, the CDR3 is TGTGCCAGCAGCGTAGAGGTAGCGGGGGGGCTTTTCTTGGCAGATACGCAGTATTTT. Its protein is CASSVEVAGGLFLADTQYF.

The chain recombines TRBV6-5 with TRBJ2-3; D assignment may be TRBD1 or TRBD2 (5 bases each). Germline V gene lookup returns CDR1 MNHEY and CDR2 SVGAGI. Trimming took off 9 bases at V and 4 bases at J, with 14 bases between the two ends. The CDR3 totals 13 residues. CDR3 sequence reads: CASSGTGADTQYF. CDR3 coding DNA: TGTGCCAGTTCCGGGACCGGCGCAGATACGCAGTATTTT.